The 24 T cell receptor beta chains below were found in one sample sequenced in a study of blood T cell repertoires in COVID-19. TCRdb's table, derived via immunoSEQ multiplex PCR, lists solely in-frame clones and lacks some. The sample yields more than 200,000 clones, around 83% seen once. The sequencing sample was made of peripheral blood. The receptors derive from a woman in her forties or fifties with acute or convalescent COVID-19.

The CDR3 coding sequence is TGTGCCAGTAGTATAGACAAGCGGGAGGTGTACGAGCAGTACTTC. Encoded protein: CASSIDKREVYEQYF. The V gene is TRBV19, the J gene TRBJ2-7; 9 bases map to TRBD2. V lost 0 bases to trimming and J lost 4 bases; unmatched junction nucleotides: 4. There are 15 residues in the CDR3. In germline, CDR1 is LNHDA, CDR2 SQIVND (reference sequence).

The DNA for the CDR3 is TGTGCCAGCAGCCAAGATTCAAGACAGAACTATGGCTACACCTTC. This codes for CASSQDSRQNYGYTF. The chain carries TRBV3-1 (or the pseudogene TRBV3-2) and TRBJ1-2; tentatively, D is TRBD1 (5 bases). V gave up 0 bases and J gave up 2 bases, with 10 bases separating them. The germline gives CDR1 LGHDT, CDR2 YNNKEL (reference sequence). This CDR3 has 15 amino acids.

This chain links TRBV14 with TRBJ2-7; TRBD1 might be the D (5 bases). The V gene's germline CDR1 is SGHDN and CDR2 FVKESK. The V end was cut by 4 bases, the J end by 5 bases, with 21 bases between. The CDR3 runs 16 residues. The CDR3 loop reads CASSRKDSRERDEQYF. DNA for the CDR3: TGTGCCAGCAGCCGTAAGGATTCCAGGGAACGGGACGAGCAGTACTTC.

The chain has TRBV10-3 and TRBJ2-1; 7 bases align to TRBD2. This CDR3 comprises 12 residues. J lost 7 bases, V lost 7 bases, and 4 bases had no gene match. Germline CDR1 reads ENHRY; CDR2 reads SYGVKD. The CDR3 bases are TGTGCCATCAAGGGTAGCGGGAATGAGCAGTTCTTC. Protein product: CAIKGSGNEQFF.

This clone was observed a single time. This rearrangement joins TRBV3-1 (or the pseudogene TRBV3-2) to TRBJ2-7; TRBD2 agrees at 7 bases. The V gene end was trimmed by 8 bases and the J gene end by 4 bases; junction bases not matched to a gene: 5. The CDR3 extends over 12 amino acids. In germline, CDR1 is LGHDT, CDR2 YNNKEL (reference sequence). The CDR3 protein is CASGGRGYEQYF. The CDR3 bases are TGTGCCAGCGGTGGGAGGGGTTACGAGCAGTACTTC.

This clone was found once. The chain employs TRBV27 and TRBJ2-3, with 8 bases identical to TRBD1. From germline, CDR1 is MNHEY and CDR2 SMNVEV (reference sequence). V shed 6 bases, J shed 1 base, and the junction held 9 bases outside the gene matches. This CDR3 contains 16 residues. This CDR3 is CASRLLPGQGTDTQYF. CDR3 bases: TGTGCCAGCAGACTCTTACCGGGACAGGGCACAGATACGCAGTATTTT.

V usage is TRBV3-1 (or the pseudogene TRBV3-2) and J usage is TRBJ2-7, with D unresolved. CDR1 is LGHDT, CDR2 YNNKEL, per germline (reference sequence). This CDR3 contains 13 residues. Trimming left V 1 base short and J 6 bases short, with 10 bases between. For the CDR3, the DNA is TGTGCCAGCAGCCAAGGTAGGAGAACCGAGCAGTACTTC. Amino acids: CASSQGRRTEQYF.

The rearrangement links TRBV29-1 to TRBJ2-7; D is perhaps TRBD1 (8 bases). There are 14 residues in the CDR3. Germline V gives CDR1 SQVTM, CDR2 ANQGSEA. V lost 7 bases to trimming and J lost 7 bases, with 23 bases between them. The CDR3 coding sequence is TGCAGCGCCACCCCACAGGGGGGGCTTCGGGAGCAGTACTTC. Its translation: CSATPQGGLREQYF.

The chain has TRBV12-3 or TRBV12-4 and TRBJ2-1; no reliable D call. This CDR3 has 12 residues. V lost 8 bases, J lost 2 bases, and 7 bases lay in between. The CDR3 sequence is CASRQTYNEQFF. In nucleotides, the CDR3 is TGTGCCAGCCGTCAGACCTACAATGAGCAGTTCTTC.

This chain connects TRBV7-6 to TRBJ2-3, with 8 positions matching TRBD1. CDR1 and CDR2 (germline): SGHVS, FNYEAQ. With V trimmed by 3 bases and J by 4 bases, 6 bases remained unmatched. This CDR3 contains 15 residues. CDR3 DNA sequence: TGTGCCAGCAGCTTCCGGGACAGGATTCCAGATACGCAGTATTTT. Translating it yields CASSFRDRIPDTQYF.

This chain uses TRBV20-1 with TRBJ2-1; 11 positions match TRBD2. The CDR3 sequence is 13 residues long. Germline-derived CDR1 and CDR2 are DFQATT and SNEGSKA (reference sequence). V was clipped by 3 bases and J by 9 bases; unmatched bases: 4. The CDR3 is CSASGLAGGEQFF. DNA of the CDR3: TGCAGTGCTAGTGGGCTAGCGGGAGGTGAGCAGTTCTTC.

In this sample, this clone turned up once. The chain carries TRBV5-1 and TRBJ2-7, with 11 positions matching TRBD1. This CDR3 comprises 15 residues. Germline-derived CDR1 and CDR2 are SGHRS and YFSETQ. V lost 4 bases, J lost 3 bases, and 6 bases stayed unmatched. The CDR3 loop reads CASSLGGTGGYEQYF. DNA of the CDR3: TGCGCCAGCAGCCTTGGGGGGACAGGGGGCTACGAGCAGTACTTC.

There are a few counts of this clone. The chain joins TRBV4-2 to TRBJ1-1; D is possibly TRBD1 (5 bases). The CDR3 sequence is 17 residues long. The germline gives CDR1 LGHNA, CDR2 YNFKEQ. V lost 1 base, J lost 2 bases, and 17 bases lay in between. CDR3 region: CASSQGATGADNTEAFF. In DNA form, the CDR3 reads TGTGCCAGCAGCCAAGGAGCCACTGGGGCGGATAACACTGAAGCTTTCTTT.

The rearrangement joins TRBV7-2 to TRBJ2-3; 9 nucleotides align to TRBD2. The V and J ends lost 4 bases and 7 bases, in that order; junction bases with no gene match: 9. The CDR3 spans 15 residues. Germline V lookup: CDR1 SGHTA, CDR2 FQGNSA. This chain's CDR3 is CASSWGAGGLNTQYF. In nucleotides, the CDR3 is TGTGCCAGCAGCTGGGGGGCGGGAGGGCTTAATACGCAGTATTTT.

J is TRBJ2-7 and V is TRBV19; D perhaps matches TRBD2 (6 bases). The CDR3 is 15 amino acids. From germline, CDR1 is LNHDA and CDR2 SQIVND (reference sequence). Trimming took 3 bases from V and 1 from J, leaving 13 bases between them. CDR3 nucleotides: TGTGCCAGTAGTATGACGGGAGCCCTATCCTACGAGCAGTACTTC. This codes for CASSMTGALSYEQYF.

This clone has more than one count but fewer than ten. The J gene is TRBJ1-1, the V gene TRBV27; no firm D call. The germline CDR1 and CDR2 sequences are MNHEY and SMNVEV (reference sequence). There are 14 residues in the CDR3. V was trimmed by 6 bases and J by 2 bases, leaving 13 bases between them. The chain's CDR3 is CASSPEQTNTEAFF. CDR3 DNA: TGTGCCAGCAGCCCCGAGCAGACTAACACTGAAGCTTTCTTT.

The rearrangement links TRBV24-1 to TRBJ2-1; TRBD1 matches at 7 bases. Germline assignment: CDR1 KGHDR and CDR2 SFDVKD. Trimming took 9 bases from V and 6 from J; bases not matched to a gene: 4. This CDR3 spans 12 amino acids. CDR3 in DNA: TGTGCCACCCGACAGGGAAGCAATGAGCAGTTCTTC. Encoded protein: CATRQGSNEQFF.

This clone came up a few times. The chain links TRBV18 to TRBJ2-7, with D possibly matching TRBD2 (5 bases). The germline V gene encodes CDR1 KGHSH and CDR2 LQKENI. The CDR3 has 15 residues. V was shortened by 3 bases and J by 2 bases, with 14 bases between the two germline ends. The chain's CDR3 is CASSPVRGYPYEQYF. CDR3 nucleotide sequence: TGTGCCAGCTCACCCGTGCGAGGGTATCCCTACGAGCAGTACTTC.

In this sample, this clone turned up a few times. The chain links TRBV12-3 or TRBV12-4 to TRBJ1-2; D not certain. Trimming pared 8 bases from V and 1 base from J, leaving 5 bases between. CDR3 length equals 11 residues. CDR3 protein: CASGSNYGYTF. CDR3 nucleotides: TGTGCCAGCGGCAGTAACTATGGCTACACCTTC.

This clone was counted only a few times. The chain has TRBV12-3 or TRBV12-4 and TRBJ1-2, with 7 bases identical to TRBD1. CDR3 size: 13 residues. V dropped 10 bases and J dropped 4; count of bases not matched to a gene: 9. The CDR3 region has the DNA TGTGCCACCCTGTCATCAGGGGGCTATGGCTACACCTTC. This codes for CATLSSGGYGYTF.

The CDR3: CASSPGQGEYEQYF. CDR3 in DNA: TGTGCCAGCTCACCAGGACAGGGCGAGTACGAGCAGTACTTC. V gene TRBV18 combines with J gene TRBJ2-7, with TRBD1 identical over 8 bases. V shed 2 bases and J 4 bases; nucleotides not matched to a gene: 4. The germline V gene encodes CDR1 KGHSH and CDR2 LQKENI. This CDR3 is built from 14 residues.

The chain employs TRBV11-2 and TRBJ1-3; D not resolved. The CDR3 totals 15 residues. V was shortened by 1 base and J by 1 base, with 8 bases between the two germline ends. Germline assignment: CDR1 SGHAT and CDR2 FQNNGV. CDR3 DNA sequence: TGTGCCAGCAGCTTAGGGAGTGTATCTGGAAACACCATATATTTT. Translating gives CASSLGSVSGNTIYF.

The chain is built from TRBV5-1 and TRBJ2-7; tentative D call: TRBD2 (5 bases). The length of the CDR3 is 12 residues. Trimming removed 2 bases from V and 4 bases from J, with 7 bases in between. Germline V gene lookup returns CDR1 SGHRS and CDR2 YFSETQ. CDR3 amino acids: CASSFGGYEQYF. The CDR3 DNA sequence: TGCGCCAGCAGCTTCGGAGGATACGAGCAGTACTTC.

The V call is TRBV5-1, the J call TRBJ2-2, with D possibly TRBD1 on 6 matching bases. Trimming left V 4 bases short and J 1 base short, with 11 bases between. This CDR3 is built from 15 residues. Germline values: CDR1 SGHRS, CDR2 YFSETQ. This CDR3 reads CASSPDSRNTGELFF. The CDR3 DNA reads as TGCGCCAGCAGCCCGGACAGTCGGAACACCGGGGAGCTGTTTTTT.